Below, 20 T cell receptor beta chains from the same sample are listed, as sequenced in a study of immune characterization of retroperitoneal liposarcoma. TCRdb reanalysed the PCR reads using MiXCR and keeps one entry per CDR3 protein. Of about 10,000 distinct CDR3 sequences listed, over 35% are singletons. The sequencing sample was made of tumor tissue. These receptors were obtained from a male donor with retroperitoneal liposarcoma.

Only a few counts were recorded for this clonotype. V usage is TRBV6-1 and J usage is TRBJ1-1; 8 bases fit TRBD1. The trim removed 6 bases at V and 5 bases at J, leaving 5 bases unmatched. Per the germline V gene, CDR1 is MNHNS and CDR2 is SASEGT. This CDR3 contains 13 residues. CDR3 DNA: TGTGCCAGCAGAACAGGGGGACTTACTGAAGCTTTCTTT. Translated: CASRTGGLTEAFF.

This clonotype was picked up a small number of times. The chain links TRBV6-6 to TRBJ2-5; TRBD1 matches at 7 bases. The V gene end was trimmed by 5 bases and the J gene end by 3 bases; junction bases not matched to a gene: 12. This CDR3 contains 16 residues. The germline V gene has CDR1 MNHNY and CDR2 SVGAGI (reference sequence). CDR3 sequence: CASSGRQGGVKETQYF. The CDR3 coding sequence is TGTGCCAGCAGTGGGAGACAGGGTGGCGTAAAAGAGACCCAGTACTTC.

The CDR3 reads CASSYGGRAAGHEQFF. CDR3 nucleotide sequence: TGTGCCAGCAGTTATGGCGGGAGGGCCGCCGGACATGAGCAGTTCTTC. The V gene is TRBV6-8, the J gene TRBJ2-1; 9 bases align to TRBD2. The J segment lost 8 bases and the V segment lost 3 bases, leaving 11 bases of the junction unmatched. The germline V gene has CDR1 MNHGY and CDR2 SAAAGT. The CDR3 extends over 16 amino acids.

The chain is built from TRBV7-2 and TRBJ2-1; 9 bases map to TRBD2. The CDR3 consists of 16 residues. Germline lookup yields CDR1 SGHTA and CDR2 FQGNSA. J gave up 4 bases and V 5 bases, and 9 bases lay outside the gene matches. The CDR3 sequence: CASSKIAGALYNEQFF. CDR3 DNA: TGTGCCAGCAGCAAGATAGCGGGAGCGCTATACAATGAGCAGTTCTTC. The complete variable domain, with remaining parts taken from reference TRBV7-2 and TRBJ2-1, reads GAGVSQSPSNKVTEKGKDVELRCDPISGHTALYWYRQSLGQGLEFLIYFQGNSAPDKSGLPSDRFSAERTGGSVSTLTIQRTQQEDSAVYLCASSKIAGALYNEQFFGPGTRLTVL.

This chain links TRBV7-2 with TRBJ2-7; TRBD1 aligns across 9 bases. The length of the CDR3 is 17 residues. Germline lookup yields CDR1 SGHTA and CDR2 FQGNSA. J was trimmed by 2 bases and V by 2 bases; bases with no gene match: 10. The CDR3 DNA reads TGTGCCAGCAGCTTAAATTCCGCGGGACAGGGCCCCTACGAGCAGTACTTC. This sequence encodes CASSLNSAGQGPYEQYF.

This clonotype was detected many times. This chain uses TRBV12-3 or TRBV12-4 with TRBJ2-5; 8 bases are shared with TRBD1. The end of the DNA fits TRBJ2-7 better, so the J call may be wrong. The CDR3 has 13 residues. For the CDR3, the DNA is TGTGCCAGCAGCCAGGGGGCGCGCAACGAGCAGTACTTC. Encoded protein: CASSQGARNEQYF.

The rearrangement links TRBV12-3 or TRBV12-4 to TRBJ2-4; TRBD2 agrees at 10 bases. This CDR3 contains 17 residues. J gave up 0 bases and V 5 bases, and 7 bases lay outside the gene matches. CDR3: CASSPHLAGVAKNIQYF. The CDR3, as DNA: TGTGCCAGCAGTCCCCACCTAGCGGGGGTAGCCAAAAACATTCAGTACTTC.

The rearrangement uses TRBV12-3 or TRBV12-4 and TRBJ2-1, with 11 bases lining up with TRBD2. Trimming cost V 3 bases and J 10 bases; bases outside gene matches: 5. The CDR3 loop spans 14 amino acids. CDR3 bases: TGTGCCAGCAGTTTTGGTAGCGGGGGGGACGAGCAGTTCTTC. Its protein product is CASSFGSGGDEQFF.

This rearrangement joins TRBV6-1 to TRBJ2-1; 7 bases agree with TRBD2. CDR1 MNHNS and CDR2 SASEGT come from the germline V gene. Germline trimming cut 7 bases from V and 8 bases from J; bases unmatched to any gene: 11. This CDR3 comprises 14 residues. In nucleotides, the CDR3 is TGTGCCAGCAAGGTGGGAGGGCCGGGGGATGAGCAGTTCTTC. Amino acid sequence: CASKVGGPGDEQFF.

This clonotype was detected a few times. CDR3 loop: CASSLIRLGLNGYTF. CDR3 DNA sequence: TGTGCCAGCAGTCTAATAAGGTTGGGACTTAATGGCTACACCTTC. This chain uses TRBV28 with TRBJ1-2, with a tentative D call TRBD1 (5 bases). There are 15 residues in the CDR3. The V gene lost 5 bases and the J gene lost 6 bases, with 19 bases spanning the gap. The germline gives CDR1 MDHEN, CDR2 SYDVKM.

This clonotype was counted ten times or more. The chain joins TRBV10-2 to TRBJ2-1, with D perhaps TRBD2 (7 bases). Matching the DNA end better, TRBJ2-7 makes the J call doubtful. From germline, CDR1 is WSHSY and CDR2 SAAADI. The CDR3 runs 13 residues. The CDR3 spells CASSDPGRGQQYF. The DNA of the CDR3 is TGCGCCAGCAGTGATCCAGGGCGGGGGCAACAGTACTTC.

This clonotype was seen ten or more times. The CDR3 DNA sequence: TGTGCCAGCAGTGAATATAACTGGGGACAGGGCTCCTACGAGCAGTACTTC. This sequence encodes CASSEYNWGQGSYEQYF. The chain recombines TRBV6-1 with TRBJ2-7, with 9 bases matching TRBD1. J was trimmed by 0 bases and V by 2 bases; bases with no gene match: 8. The CDR3 length is 17 residues. Germline V CDR1 and CDR2: MNHNS, SASEGT.

This rearrangement joins TRBV6-1 to TRBJ2-5; 7 positions agree with TRBD1. Germline loops: CDR1 MNHNS, CDR2 SASEGT. The CDR3 sequence is 16 residues long. V lost 3 bases and J lost 6; bases outside the gene matches: 13. CDR3 region: CASSDPTGDLSKTQYF. The CDR3, as DNA: TGTGCCAGCAGTGACCCAACAGGGGATCTGTCAAAGACCCAGTACTTC.

Judged by abundance, this clonotype is medium-sized. The chain carries TRBV7-6 and TRBJ2-3; D ambiguous. From germline, CDR1 is SGHVS and CDR2 FNYEAQ. V dropped 0 bases and J dropped 4 bases, with 11 bases sitting between them. The CDR3 is made up of 15 amino acids. CDR3 sequence (DNA): TGTGCCAGCAGCTTAGCGCCAGATAGGTCAGATACGCAGTATTTT. Translating it yields CASSLAPDRSDTQYF.

The table lists this clonotype with a few counts. The CDR3 region is CATSPLAGANEQFF. The CDR3 nucleotides are TGTGCCACTTCCCCACTAGCGGGGGCCAATGAGCAGTTCTTC. This rearrangement joins TRBV6-1 to TRBJ2-1; 11 bases map to TRBD2. V shed 10 bases, J shed 6 bases, and the junction held 8 bases outside the gene matches. The germline gives CDR1 MNHNS, CDR2 SASEGT. The CDR3 consists of 14 residues.

Notes on this clonotype: A read error is likely, as this CDR3 ends without the conserved phenylalanine or tryptophan. The limits of the CDR3 on the DNA are not certain, so only TCRdb's listed CDR3 is given. Here the CDR3 reads CASSYSRRQETQDL. The J gene is TRBJ2-1, the V gene TRBV6-6. From its first to its last residue, the CDR3 has 14 amino acids. Germline V gives CDR1 MNHNY, CDR2 SVGAGI (reference sequence).

The chain carries TRBV6-5 and TRBJ2-5; 7 nucleotides align to TRBD1. The J call may be in error: the DNA end matches TRBJ2-1 better. Germline V gene lookup returns CDR1 MNHEY and CDR2 SVGAGI. The CDR3 is made up of 16 amino acids. CDR3 region: CASSYLSGGQDNEQFF. CDR3 bases: TGTGCCAGCAGTTACTTGTCAGGAGGACAGGACAATGAGCAGTTCTTC.

The rearrangement joins TRBV5-8 to TRBJ1-2; TRBD1 might be the D (5 bases). There are 16 residues in the CDR3. Germline CDR1 SGHTS, CDR2 YDEGEE. Trimming cost V 4 bases and J 6 bases, with 22 bases left between them. CDR3 amino acids: CASSVLYGGRTDGYTF. The CDR3 DNA reads as TGTGCCAGCAGCGTCCTCTACGGGGGTCGAACGGATGGCTACACCTTC. Combining the CDR3 with reference TRBV5-8 and TRBJ1-2 gives the whole variable domain EAGVTQSPTHLIKTRGQQATLRCSPISGHTSVYWYQQALGLGLQFLLWYDEGEERNRGNFPPRFSGRQFPNYSSELNVNALELEDSALYLCASSVLYGGRTDGYTFGSGTRLTVV.

DNA of the CDR3: TGTGCCAGCAGTCCTGACTACAATGAGCAGTTCTTC. This translates into CASSPDYNEQFF. The chain links TRBV6-1 to TRBJ2-1; no clear D. V was clipped by 5 bases and J by 3 bases, with 5 bases between them. Germline V gene data show CDR1 as MNHNS and CDR2 as SASEGT. The CDR3 totals 12 residues.

The table lists this clonotype with a few counts. V gene TRBV25-1 combines with J gene TRBJ2-7; 16 bases fit TRBD2. The germline V gene encodes CDR1 MGHDK and CDR2 SYGVNS. The V and J ends lost 5 bases and 4 bases, in that order; junction bases with no gene match: 11. The CDR3 is 18 amino acids. CDR3 DNA: TGTGCCAGCAGTACGACGGGACTAGCGGGAGGGCCGTTGTACGAGCAGTACTTC. The encoded protein is CASSTTGLAGGPLYEQYF.